This entry is about one T cell receptor (beta chain). Germline is not matched at one junction end, which may reflect a read error. This sample was included in a study of cytomegalovirus exposure and HLA in healthy donors. The CDR3 runs to 15 residues. CDR1 and CDR2 (germline): SEHNR, FQNEAQ (reference sequence). The PCR ran on 60 Vbeta and 13 Jbeta primers. Repertoires were generated with immunoSEQ multiplex PCR, while TCRdb's copy carries only in-frame clones and drops some. The repertoire holds over 100,000 clones, with 77% as singletons. The chain joins TRBV7-9 to TRBJ1-1; tentative D call: TRBD1 (6 bases). This clonotype was obtained from a man aged 40-55 years in good health and CMV-seropositive. The sample comprised PBMCs. The chain's CDR3 is CASSSWTEANAEAFF. The CDR3 nucleotides read TGTGCCAGCAGCAGCTGGACAGAAGCGAACGCTGAAGCTTTCTTT.